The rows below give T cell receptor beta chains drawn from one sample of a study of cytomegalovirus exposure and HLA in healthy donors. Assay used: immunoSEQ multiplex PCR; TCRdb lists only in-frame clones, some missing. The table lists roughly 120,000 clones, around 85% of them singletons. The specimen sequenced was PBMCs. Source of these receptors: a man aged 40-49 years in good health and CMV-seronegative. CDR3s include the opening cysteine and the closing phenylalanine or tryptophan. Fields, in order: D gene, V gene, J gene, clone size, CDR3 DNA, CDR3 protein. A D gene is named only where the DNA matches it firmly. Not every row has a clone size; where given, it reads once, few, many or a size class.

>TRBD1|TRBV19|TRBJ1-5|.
TGTGCCAGTAGTAGCCCCGGACAGGGGAAGAGCAATCAGCCCCAGCATTTT
CASSSPGQGKSNQPQHF
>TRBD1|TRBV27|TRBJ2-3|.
TGTGCCAGCAGTTTTTACGGGATCTACCGGGACAGGGGAACAGATACGCAGTATTTT
CASSFYGIYRDRGTDTQYF
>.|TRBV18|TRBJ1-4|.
TGTGCCAGCTCACCACCGCCTAGCCTACCGTCGAATGAAAAACTGTTTTTT
CASSPPPSLPSNEKLFF
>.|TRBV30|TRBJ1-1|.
TGTGCCGGCCTTGGCAGATCGAACACTGAAGCTTTCTTT
CAGLGRSNTEAFF
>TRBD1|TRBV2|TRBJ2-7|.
TGTGCCAGCAGTGATATGGGACAGGGCTCCTACGAGCAGTACTTC
CASSDMGQGSYEQYF
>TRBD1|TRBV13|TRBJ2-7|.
TGTGCCAGCAGTCCGACAGGGGCCTACGAGCAGTACTTC
CASSPTGAYEQYF
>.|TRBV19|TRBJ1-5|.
TGTGCCAGTACCTCGGCGGGAACCCGTCCCCAGCATTTT
CASTSAGTRPQHF
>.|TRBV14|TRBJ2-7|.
TGTGCCAGCAGCCAGTACTACGAGCAGTACTTC
CASSQYYEQYF
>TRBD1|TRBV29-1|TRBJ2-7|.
TGCAGCGTTACTAGGACAGGGGGCGGCGAGCAGTACTTC
CSVTRTGGGEQYF
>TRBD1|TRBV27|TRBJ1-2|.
TGTGCCAGCAGTCCCCGACAGGGACCCATTATGAATGGCTACACCTTC
CASSPRQGPIMNGYTF
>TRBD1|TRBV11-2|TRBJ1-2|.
TGTGCCAGCAGCTTAAGAGGGGGCGGTTATTTGGATGGCTACACCTTC
CASSLRGGGYLDGYTF
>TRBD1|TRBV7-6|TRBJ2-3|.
TGTGCCAGCAGCACCAGACAGGGGGCGACACCAGATACGCAGTATTTT
CASSTRQGATPDTQYF
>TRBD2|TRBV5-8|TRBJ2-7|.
TGTGCCAGCAGCCTGGACGGAGCGGGGGAGCAGTACTTC
CASSLDGAGEQYF
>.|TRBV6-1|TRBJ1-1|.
TGTGCCAGCAGTGAAGAGGGGTTACAGAGGAACACTGAAGCTTTCTTT
CASSEEGLQRNTEAFF
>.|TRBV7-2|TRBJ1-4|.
TGTGCCAGCAGCTTAGAACCGGGGGATGAAAAACTGTTTTTT
CASSLEPGDEKLFF
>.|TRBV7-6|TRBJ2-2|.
TGTGCCAGCAGCTTCCCGGACAGCCACTACACCGGGGAGCTGTTTTTT
CASSFPDSHYTGELFF
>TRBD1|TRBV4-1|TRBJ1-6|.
TGCGCCAGCAGCCCGGGGACAGGGCTTTCACCCCTCCACTTT
CASSPGTGLSPLHF
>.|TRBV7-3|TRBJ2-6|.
TGTGCCAGCAGCCACGGGTCTGGGGCCAACGTCCTGACTTTC
CASSHGSGANVLTF
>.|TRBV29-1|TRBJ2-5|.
TGCAGCGTTGACAGGGTCCAGGAGACCCAGTACTTC
CSVDRVQETQYF
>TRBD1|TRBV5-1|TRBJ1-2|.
TGCGCCAGCAGCTTACAAACAGGGGCAAGAGGCTACACCTTC
CASSLQTGARGYTF
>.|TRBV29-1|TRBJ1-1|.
TGCAGCGTTGAAGTTGTCGCCGGGGGGTTGAGCACTGAAGCTTTCTTT
CSVEVVAGGLSTEAFF
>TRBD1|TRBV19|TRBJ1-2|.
TGTGCCAGTAGTATAGATTGGACAGGGACCGGCTACACCTTC
CASSIDWTGTGYTF
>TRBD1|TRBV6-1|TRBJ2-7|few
TGTGCCAGCAGTCCCGGGACAGGGCTCCACGAGCAGTACTTC
CASSPGTGLHEQYF
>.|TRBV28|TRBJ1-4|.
TGTGCCAGCAGTTTAGAGAGGGTTGATGAAAAACTGTTTTTT
CASSLERVDEKLFF
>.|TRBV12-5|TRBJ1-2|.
TGTGCTAGTGGGGACAGATATGGCTACACCTTC
CASGDRYGYTF
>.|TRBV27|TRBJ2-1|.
TGTGCCAGCAGTTCTCTCAGGGGGGTAAACTACAATGAGCAGTTCTTC
CASSSLRGVNYNEQFF
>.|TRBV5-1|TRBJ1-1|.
TGCGCCAGCAGCTTGGTTTACGACAGGACCATGAACACTGAAGCTTTCTTT
CASSLVYDRTMNTEAFF
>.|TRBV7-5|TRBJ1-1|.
TGTGTCAGAAGCTGGACAGGCACTGAAGCTTTCTTT
CVRSWTGTEAFF
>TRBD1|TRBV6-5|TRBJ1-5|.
TGTGCCAGCAGTTACTCGGGACAGGGGACTCAGCCCCAGCATTTT
CASSYSGQGTQPQHF
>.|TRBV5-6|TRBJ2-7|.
TGTGCCAGCAGCTTCCAGGGTAGCTCCTACGAGCAGTACTTC
CASSFQGSSYEQYF
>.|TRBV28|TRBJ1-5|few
TGTGCCAGCAGTTTAGTCCGCGGCTGGACAGATAGCAATCAGCCCCAGCATTTT
CASSLVRGWTDSNQPQHF
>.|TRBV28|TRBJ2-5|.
TGTGCCAGCAGTTTTTCTCGGGACACGCAAGAGACCCAGTACTTC
CASSFSRDTQETQYF
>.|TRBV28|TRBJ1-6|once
TGTGCCAGCAGCCTGACAGACCGGAGTTCACCCCTCCACTTT
CASSLTDRSSPLHF
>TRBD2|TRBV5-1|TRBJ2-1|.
TGCGCCAGTAAAGGGGGGACTAGCGAGAGTAAGCAGTTCTTC
CASKGGTSESKQFF
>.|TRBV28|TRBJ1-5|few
TGTGCCAGCAGTTTGAACGCCATCGGGCCCCAGCATTTT
CASSLNAIGPQHF
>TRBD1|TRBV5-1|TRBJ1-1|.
TGCGCCAGCAGCCCGAGGACAGGGGAGGGGACTGAAGCTTTCTTT
CASSPRTGEGTEAFF
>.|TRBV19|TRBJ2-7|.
TGTGCCAGTACCGACAGTATCTACGAGAAGCAGTACTTC
CASTDSIYEKQYF
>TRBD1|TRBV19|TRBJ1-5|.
TGTGCCACCAAGGGGGCGCCGGGCAATCAGCCCCAGCATTTT
CATKGAPGNQPQHF
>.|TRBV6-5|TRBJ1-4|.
TGTGCCAGCAGTTCGGACATCTGGGGTGAAAAACTGTTTTTT
CASSSDIWGEKLFF
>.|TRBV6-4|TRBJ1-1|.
TGTGCCAGCAGTGAAACCGGCGGGGGTCGCACTGAAGCTTTCTTT
CASSETGGGRTEAFF
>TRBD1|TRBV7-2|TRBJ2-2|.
TGTGCCAGCAGCTCAACAGGGGCGGGCACCGGGGAGCTGTTTTTT
CASSSTGAGTGELFF
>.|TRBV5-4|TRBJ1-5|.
TGTGCCAGCAGCTTGGCAGGGAGCAATCAGCCCCAGCATTTT
CASSLAGSNQPQHF
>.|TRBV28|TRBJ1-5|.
TGTGCCAGCAGTTTAAGGGGCAACAATCAGCCCCAGCATTTT
CASSLRGNNQPQHF
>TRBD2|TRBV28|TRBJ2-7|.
TGTGCCAGCAGTTTATCTCTTTCAGGTAGCGGGGAGCAGTACTTC
CASSLSLSGSGEQYF
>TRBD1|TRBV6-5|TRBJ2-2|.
TGTGCCAGCAGTTACACAGGGGATCGCACCGGGGAGCTGTTTTTT
CASSYTGDRTGELFF
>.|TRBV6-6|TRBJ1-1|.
TGTGCCAGCACCCTAAGGGCGGGGTATGACACTGAAGCTTTCTTT
CASTLRAGYDTEAFF
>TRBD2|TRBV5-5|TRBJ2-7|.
TGTGCCAGCAGTTATAAGGGAGGGTCCCCTGCCAACGAGCAGTACTTC
CASSYKGGSPANEQYF
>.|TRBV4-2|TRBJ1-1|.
TGTGCCAGCAGCCGAGATGGGGGCGAGGGGGTGAGTGGGACTGAAGCTTTCTTT
CASSRDGGEGVSGTEAFF
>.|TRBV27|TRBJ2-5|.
TGTGCCAGCAGTTTGAGGGGGCGGGGGGCCCCGAGGGAGACCCAGTACTTC
CASSLRGRGAPRETQYF
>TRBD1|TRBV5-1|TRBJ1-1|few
TGCGCCAGCAGCGCCGGGACAGGTTATGAAGCTTTCTTT
CASSAGTGYEAFF
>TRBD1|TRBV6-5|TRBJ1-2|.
TGTGCCAGCAGGAAAGAATTACAGGGGTTTGGCTACACCTTC
CASRKELQGFGYTF
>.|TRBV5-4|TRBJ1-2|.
TGTGCCAGCAGCCCGGTGTCCGACTATGGCTACACCTTC
CASSPVSDYGYTF
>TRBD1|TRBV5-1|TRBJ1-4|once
TGCGCCAGCAGCTCTATACAGGGGGCAGCTAATGAAAAACTGTTTTTT
CASSSIQGAANEKLFF
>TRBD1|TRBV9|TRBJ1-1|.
TGTGCCAGCAGCGCCCCAGGGGGGAGGAACACTGAAGCTTTCTTT
CASSAPGGRNTEAFF
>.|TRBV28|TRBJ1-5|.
TGTGCCAGCAGTCTCAGAGGACAGATTAGCAATCAGCCCCAGCATTTT
CASSLRGQISNQPQHF
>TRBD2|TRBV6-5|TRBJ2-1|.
TGTGCCAGCAGCCCGGGCGGGGGGCGGCAAAACCAGTTCTTC
CASSPGGGRQNQFF
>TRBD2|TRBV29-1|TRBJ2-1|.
TGCAGCGTCCTAGCGGGGGGATCCTACAATGAGCAGTTCTTC
CSVLAGGSYNEQFF
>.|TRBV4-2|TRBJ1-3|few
TGTGCCAGCAGCCCCCATCTGGGGGGGAGTAGATCTGGAAACACCATATATTTT
CASSPHLGGSRSGNTIYF
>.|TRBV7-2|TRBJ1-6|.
TGTGCCAGCAGCTTTAATCTCGATTCACCCCTCCACTTT
CASSFNLDSPLHF
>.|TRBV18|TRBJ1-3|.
TGTGCCAGCTCTCCAGCAGGGTCTTCTGGAAACACCATATATTTT
CASSPAGSSGNTIYF